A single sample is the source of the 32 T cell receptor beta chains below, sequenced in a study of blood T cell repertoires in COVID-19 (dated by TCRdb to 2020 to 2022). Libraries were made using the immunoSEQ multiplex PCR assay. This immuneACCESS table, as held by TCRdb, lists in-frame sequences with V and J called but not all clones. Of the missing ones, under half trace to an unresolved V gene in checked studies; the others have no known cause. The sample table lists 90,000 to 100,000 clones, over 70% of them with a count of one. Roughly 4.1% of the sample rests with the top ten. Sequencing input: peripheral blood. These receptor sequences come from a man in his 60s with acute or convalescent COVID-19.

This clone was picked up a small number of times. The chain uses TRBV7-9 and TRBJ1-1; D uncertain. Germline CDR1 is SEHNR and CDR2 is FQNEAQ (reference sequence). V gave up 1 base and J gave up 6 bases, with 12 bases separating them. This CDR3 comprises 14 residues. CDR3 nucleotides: TGTGCCAGCAGCTTAGTTCCATCTAGGCCTGAAGCTTTCTTT. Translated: CASSLVPSRPEAFF.

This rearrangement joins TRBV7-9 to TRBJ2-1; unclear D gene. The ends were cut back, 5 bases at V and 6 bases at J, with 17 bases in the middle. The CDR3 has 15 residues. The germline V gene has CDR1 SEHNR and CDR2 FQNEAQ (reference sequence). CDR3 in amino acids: CASSPPGVVGNEQFF. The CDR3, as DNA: TGTGCCAGCAGCCCCCCCGGAGTGGTCGGCAATGAGCAGTTCTTC.

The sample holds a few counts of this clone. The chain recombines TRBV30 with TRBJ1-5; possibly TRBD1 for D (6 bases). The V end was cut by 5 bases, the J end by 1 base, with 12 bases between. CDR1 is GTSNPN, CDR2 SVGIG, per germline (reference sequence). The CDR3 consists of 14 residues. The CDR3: CAWSSGQSNQPQHF. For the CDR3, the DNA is TGTGCCTGGTCGTCAGGACAGAGCAATCAGCCCCAGCATTTT.

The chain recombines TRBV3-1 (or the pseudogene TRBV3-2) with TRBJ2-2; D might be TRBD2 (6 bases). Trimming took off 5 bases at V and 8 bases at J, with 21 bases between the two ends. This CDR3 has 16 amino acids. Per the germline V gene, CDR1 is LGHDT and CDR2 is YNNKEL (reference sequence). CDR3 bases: TGTGCCAGCAGCTTCGCCCGGGCCCTTGGAGGGGGGGAGCTGTTTTTT. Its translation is CASSFARALGGGELFF.

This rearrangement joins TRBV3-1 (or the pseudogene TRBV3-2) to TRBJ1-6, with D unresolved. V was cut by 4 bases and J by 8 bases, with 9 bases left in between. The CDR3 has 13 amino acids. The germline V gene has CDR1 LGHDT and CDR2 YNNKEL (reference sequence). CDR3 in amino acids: CASSPRRDSPLHF. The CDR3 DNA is TGTGCCAGCAGCCCTCGTCGAGATTCACCCCTCCACTTT.

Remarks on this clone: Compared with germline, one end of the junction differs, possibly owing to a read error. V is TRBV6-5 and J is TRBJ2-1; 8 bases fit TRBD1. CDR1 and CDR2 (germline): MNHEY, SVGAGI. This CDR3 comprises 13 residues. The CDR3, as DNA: TGTGCCAGCAGCCGTGACGGACAGGGCGGGCGGGTCTTC. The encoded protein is CASSRDGQGGRVF.

In DNA, the CDR3 is TGCAGCGTTGAGAGCGGGACAGGGTATGGCTACACCTTC. Amino acid sequence: CSVESGTGYGYTF. J is TRBJ1-2 and V is TRBV29-1, with 9 bases aligning to TRBD1. V shed 3 bases, J shed 5 bases, and the junction held 4 bases outside the gene matches. The germline CDR1 and CDR2 sequences are SQVTM and ANQGSEA. The CDR3 has 13 residues. The full variable domain, with the rest looked up from reference TRBV29-1 and TRBJ1-2, is SAVISQKPSRDICQRGTSLTIQCQVDSQVTMMFWYRQQPGQSLTLIATANQGSEATYESGFVIDKFPISRPNLTFSTLTVSNMSPEDSSIYLCSVESGTGYGYTFGSGTRLTVV.

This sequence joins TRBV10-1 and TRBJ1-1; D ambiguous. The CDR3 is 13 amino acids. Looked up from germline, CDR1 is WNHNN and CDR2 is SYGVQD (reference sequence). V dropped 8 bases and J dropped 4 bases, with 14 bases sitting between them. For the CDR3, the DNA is TGCGCCAGCCGCGAGGGCATAAGCACTGAAGCTTTCTTT. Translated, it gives CASREGISTEAFF.

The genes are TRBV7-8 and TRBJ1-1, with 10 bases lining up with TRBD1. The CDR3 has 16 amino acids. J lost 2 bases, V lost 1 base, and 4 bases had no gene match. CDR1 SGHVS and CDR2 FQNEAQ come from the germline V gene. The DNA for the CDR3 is TGTGCCAGCAGCTTAGTTCGGGACAGGGGCAACACTGAAGCTTTCTTT. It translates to CASSLVRDRGNTEAFF.

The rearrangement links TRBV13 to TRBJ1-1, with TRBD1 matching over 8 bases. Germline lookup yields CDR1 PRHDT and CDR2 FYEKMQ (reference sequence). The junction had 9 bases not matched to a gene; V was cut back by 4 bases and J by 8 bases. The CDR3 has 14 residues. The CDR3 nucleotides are TGTGCCAGCAGCTCCAACCTGGGACAGGTCGAAGCTTTCTTT. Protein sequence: CASSSNLGQVEAFF.

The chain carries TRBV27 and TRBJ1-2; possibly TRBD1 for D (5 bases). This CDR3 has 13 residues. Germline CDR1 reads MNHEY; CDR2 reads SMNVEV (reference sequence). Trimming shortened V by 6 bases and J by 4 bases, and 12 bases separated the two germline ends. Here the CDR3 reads CASSRADSYGYTF. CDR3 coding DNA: TGTGCCAGCAGCAGGGCAGACAGCTATGGCTACACCTTC.

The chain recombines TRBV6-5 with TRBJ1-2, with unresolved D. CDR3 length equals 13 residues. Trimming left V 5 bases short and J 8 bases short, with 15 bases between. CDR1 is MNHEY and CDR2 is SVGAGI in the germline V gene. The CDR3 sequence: CASSPLGGQGYTF. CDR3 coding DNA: TGTGCCAGCAGTCCGTTAGGAGGGCAGGGCTACACCTTC.

The CDR3 spells CASGQRGQPQHF. The DNA for the CDR3 is TGTGCCAGCGGACAGCGCGGGCAGCCCCAGCATTTT. The chain employs TRBV27 and TRBJ1-5; D might be TRBD1 (6 bases). CDR3 length equals 12 residues. The V gene's germline CDR1 is MNHEY and CDR2 SMNVEV (reference sequence). The ends were cut back, 8 bases at V and 7 bases at J, with 12 bases in the middle.

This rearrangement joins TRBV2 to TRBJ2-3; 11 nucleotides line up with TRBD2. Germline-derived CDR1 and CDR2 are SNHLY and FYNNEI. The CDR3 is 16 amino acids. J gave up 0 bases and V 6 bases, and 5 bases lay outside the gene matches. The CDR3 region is CASRKGLADSTDTQYF. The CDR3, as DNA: TGTGCCAGCAGGAAGGGACTAGCGGATAGCACAGATACGCAGTATTTT.

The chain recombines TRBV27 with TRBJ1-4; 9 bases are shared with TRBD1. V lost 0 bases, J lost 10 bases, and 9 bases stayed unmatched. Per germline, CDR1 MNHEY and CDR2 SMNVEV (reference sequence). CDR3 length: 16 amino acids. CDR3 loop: CASSLSAGQGTRKLFF. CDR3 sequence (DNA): TGTGCCAGCAGTTTATCTGCGGGACAGGGTACGCGAAAACTGTTTTTT. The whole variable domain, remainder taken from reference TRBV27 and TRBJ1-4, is EAQVTQNPRYLITVTGKKLTVTCSQNMNHEYMSWYRQDPGLGLRQIYYSMNVEVTDKGDVPEGYKVSRKEKRNFPLILESPSPNQTSLYFCASSLSAGQGTRKLFFGSGTQLSVL.

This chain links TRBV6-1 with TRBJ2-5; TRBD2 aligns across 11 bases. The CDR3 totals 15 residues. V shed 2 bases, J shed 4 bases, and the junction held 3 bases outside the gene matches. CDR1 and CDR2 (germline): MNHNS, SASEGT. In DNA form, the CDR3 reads TGTGCCAGCAGTGAACTAGCGGGAGGAGTAGAGACCCAGTACTTC. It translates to CASSELAGGVETQYF.

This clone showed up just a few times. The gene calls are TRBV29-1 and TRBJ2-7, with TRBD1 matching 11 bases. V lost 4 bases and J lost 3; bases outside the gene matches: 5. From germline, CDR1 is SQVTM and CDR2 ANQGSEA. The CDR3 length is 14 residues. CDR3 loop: CSVARTGGLYEQYF. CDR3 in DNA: TGCAGCGTTGCCCGGACAGGGGGCCTCTACGAGCAGTACTTC.

The CDR3 coding sequence is TGTGCCAGCAGTTACGACAGGGGACAGCCCCAGCATTTT. Its translation is CASSYDRGQPQHF. The V call is TRBV27, the J call TRBJ1-5; 8 bases match TRBD1. V trimming: 4 bases; J trimming: 7 bases; junction bases outside the gene matches: 3. Germline-derived CDR1 and CDR2 are MNHEY and SMNVEV (reference sequence). The CDR3 length is 13 residues.

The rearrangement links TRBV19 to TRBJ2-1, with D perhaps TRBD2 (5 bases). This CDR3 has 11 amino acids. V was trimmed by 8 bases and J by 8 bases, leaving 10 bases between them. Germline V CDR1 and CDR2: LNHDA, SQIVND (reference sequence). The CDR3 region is CASGRRDEQFF. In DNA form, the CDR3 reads TGTGCCAGTGGGAGAAGGGATGAGCAGTTCTTC.

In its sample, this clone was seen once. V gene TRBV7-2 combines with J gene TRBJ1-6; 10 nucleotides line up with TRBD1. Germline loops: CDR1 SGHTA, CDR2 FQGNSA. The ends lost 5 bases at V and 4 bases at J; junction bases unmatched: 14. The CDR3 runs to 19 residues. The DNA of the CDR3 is TGTGCCAGCAGCCTCCCGTATGGGGACAGGGGAGTGTATAATTCACCCCTCCACTTT. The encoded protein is CASSLPYGDRGVYNSPLHF.

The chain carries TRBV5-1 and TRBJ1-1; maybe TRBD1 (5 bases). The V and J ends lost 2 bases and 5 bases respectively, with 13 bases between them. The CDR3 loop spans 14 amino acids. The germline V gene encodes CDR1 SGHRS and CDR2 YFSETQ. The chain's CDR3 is CASSLVDSGTEAFF. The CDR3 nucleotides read TGCGCCAGCAGCTTAGTTGACAGCGGGACTGAAGCTTTCTTT.

In nucleotides, the CDR3 is TGTGCCAGCAGCTCCCCGACAAGGGGGTCCTACGAGCAGTACTTC. Translating it yields CASSSPTRGSYEQYF. The chain carries TRBV7-6 and TRBJ2-7; tentatively, D is TRBD1 (6 bases). V was trimmed by 4 bases and J by 1 base, leaving 14 bases between them. The CDR3 consists of 15 residues. Germline V lookup: CDR1 SGHVS, CDR2 FNYEAQ. Combining the CDR3 with reference TRBV7-6 and TRBJ2-7 gives the whole variable domain GAGVSQSPRYKVTKRGQDVALRCDPISGHVSLYWYRQALGQGPEFLTYFNYEAQQDKSGLPNDRFSAERPEGSISTLTIQRTEQRDSAMYRCASSSPTRGSYEQYFGPGTRLTVT.

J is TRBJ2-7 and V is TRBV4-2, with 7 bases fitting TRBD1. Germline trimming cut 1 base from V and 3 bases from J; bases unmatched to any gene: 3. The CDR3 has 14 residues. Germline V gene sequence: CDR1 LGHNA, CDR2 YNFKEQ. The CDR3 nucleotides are TGTGCCAGCAGCCAAGGGGGACAGCTCTACGAGCAGTACTTC. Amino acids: CASSQGGQLYEQYF.

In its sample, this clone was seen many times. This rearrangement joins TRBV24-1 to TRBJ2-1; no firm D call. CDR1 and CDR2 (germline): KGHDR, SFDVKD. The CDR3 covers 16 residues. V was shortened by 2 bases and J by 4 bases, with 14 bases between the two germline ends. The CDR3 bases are TGTGCCACCAGTGATTCCAGCCACAGATCATACAATGAGCAGTTCTTC. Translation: CATSDSSHRSYNEQFF.

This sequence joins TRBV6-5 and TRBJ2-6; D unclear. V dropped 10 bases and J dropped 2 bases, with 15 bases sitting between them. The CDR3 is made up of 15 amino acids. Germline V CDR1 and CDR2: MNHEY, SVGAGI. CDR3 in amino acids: CATQIDQAGANVLTF. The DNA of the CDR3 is TGTGCCACCCAAATAGACCAGGCTGGGGCCAACGTCCTGACTTTC.

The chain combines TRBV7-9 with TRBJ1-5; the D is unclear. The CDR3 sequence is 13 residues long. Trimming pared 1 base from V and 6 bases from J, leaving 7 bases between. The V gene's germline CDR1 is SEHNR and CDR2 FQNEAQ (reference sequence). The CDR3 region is CASSLEGGQPQHF. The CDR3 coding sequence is TGTGCCAGCAGCTTAGAAGGCGGTCAGCCCCAGCATTTT.

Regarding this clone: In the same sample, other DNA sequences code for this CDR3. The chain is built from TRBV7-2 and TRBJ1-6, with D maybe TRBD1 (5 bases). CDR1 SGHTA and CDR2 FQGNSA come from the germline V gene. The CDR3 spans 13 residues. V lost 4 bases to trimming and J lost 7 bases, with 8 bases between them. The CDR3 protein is CASSSTGNSPLHF. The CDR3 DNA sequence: TGTGCCAGCAGCTCCACAGGAAATTCACCCCTCCACTTT.

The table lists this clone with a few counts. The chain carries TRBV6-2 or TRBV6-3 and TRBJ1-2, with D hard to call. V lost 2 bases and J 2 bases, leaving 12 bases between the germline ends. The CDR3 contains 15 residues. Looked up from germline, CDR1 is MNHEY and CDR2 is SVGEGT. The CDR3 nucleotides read TGTGCCAGCAGTTACGGAGGCAACCCGAACTATGGCTACACCTTC. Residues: CASSYGGNPNYGYTF.

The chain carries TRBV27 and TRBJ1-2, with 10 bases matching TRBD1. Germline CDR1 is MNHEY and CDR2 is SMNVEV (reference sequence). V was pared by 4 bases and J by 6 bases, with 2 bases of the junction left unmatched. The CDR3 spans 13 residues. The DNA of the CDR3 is TGTGCCAGCAGTTCCGACAGGGGGCATGGCTACACCTTC. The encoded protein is CASSSDRGHGYTF.

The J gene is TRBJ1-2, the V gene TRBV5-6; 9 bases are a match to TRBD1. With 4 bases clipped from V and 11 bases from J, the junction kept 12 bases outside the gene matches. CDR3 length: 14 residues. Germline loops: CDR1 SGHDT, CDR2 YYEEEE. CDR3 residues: CASSRTGVVLYYTF. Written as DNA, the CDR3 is TGTGCCAGCAGCAGGACAGGGGTGGTTCTATATTACACCTTC.

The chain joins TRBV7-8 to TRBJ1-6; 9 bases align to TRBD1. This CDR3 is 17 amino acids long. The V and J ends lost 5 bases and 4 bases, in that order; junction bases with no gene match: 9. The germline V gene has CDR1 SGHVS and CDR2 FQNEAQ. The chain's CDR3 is CASSLTGGSLYNSPLHF. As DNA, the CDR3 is TGTGCCAGCAGCCTGACAGGGGGATCTTTGTATAATTCACCCCTCCACTTT.

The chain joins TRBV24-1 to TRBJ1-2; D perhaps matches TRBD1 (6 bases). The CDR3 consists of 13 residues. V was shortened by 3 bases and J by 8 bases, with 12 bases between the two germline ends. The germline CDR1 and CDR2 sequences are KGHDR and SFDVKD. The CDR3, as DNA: TGTGCCACCAGTGATAGGCGGGGGCTGGGCTACACCTTC. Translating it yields CATSDRRGLGYTF.